The present entry profiles one T cell receptor (beta chain) with its context. What it binds is unknown. These data originate in a study of cytomegalovirus exposure and HLA in healthy donors. Turning to the study itself: The 90 to 150 validation repertoires, a later analysis reported, used the same platform as the 600 to 700 repertoires from the first cohort. Notes on the study in general: Rarity marked most TCR sequences, yet some public TCRs occurred in many donors.

Trimming took 4 bases from V and 4 from J; bases not matched to a gene: 5. The CDR3 is made up of 15 amino acids. The germline V gene encodes CDR1 MDHEN and CDR2 SYDVKM. The repertoire was sequenced with immunoSEQ multiplex PCR; TCRdb's copy has only in-frame clones and lacks some. The repertoire consists of tens of thousands of clones, with 93% occurring once and the leading ten covering less than 4%. This clonotype was obtained from a woman under 40 in good health and CMV-seronegative. This chain uses TRBV28 with TRBJ1-3; 9 nucleotides align to TRBD1. What was sequenced was PBMCs. The CDR3 DNA is TGTGCCAGCAGTTCGCCGGGACAGGGAGGAAACACCATATATTTT. Translated: CASSSPGQGGNTIYF.